This T cell receptor (beta chain) originates from a study of shared clonotypes between healthy human individuals. This clone was counted once. The antigen is unknown. The germline gives CDR1 MGHRA, CDR2 YSYEKL. This CDR3 has 17 amino acids. The ends lost 0 bases at V and 3 bases at J; junction bases unmatched: 8. Findings and limits, study-wide: Exclusively blood specimens were collected; tissue repertoires likely differ.

Clones were read by immunoSEQ multiplex PCR, and TCRdb kept only the in-frame ones, dropping some. This table has around 500,000 clones, roughly 77% appearing once. The receptor comes from a middle-aged woman in good health. Some clones in this sample may be carry-over from other donors' samples. The chain joins TRBV4-1 to TRBJ2-4, with 7 bases matching TRBD2. The sample consisted of PBMCs. CDR3 region: CASSQDGGLFNKNIQYF. The CDR3 DNA follows: TGCGCCAGCAGCCAAGATGGGGGACTATTCAACAAAAACATTCAGTACTTC.